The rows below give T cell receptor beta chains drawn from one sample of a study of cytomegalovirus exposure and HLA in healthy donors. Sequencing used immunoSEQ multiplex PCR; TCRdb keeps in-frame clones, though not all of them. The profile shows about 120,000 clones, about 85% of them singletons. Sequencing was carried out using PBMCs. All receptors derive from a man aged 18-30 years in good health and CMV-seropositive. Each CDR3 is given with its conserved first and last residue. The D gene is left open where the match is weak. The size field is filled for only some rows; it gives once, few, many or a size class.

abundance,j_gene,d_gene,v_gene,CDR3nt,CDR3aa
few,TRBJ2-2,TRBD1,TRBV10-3,TGTGCCATACAGGGGACCGGGGAGCTGTTTTTT,CAIQGTGELFF
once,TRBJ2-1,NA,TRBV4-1,TGCGCCAGCAGCCAAGTTACGAGCTCCTACAATGAGCAGTTCTTC,CASSQVTSSYNEQFF
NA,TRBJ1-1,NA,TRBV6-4,TGTGCCAGCAAGGCAACAGCCCTGGACACTGAAGCTTTCTTT,CASKATALDTEAFF
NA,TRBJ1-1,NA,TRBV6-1,TGTGCCAGCAGTGAAAGCTTACTGAACACTGAAGCTTTCTTT,CASSESLLNTEAFF
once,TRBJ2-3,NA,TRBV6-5,TGTGCCAGCAGTTACTCAGTTACGGGGGAGGTCGATACGCAGTATTTT,CASSYSVTGEVDTQYF
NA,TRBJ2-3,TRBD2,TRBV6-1,TGTGCCGGCTGCGCACAAGCGGGGCGCACAGATACGCAGTATTTT,CAGCAQAGRTDTQYF
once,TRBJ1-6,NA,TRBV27,TGTGCCAGCAGTTTCCTCTCCCCCCTCAGGGCCTTCCCTTATAATTCACCCCTCCACTTT,CASSFLSPLRAFPYNSPLHF
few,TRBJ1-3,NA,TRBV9,TGTGCCAGCAGGCAGAGAAACACCATATATTTT,CASRQRNTIYF
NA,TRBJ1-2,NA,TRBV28,TGTGCCAGCACTCGGGCCGGTAGGGCTGGAGGAGTCGGCTACACCTTC,CASTRAGRAGGVGYTF
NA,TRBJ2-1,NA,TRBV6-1,TGTGCCAGCAGTGAAGCTGGCGGGGCAAACTCCTACAATGAGCAGTTCTTC,CASSEAGGANSYNEQFF
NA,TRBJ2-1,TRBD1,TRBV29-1,TGCAGCGCTAGGACAGGGTATGACAATGAGCAGTTCTTC,CSARTGYDNEQFF
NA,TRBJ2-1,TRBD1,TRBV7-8,TGTGCCAGCAGCTCCATCCGGGACAGGGGACAATCGGAGCAGTTCTTC,CASSSIRDRGQSEQFF
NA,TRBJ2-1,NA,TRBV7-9,TGTGCCAGCAGGACCCCGGGGGTTAGTGAGCAGTTCTTC,CASRTPGVSEQFF
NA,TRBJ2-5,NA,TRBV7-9,TGTGCCAGCAGCTCTAAAGAGACCCAGTACTTC,CASSSKETQYF
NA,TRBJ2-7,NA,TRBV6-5,TGTGCCAGCAGTTACGGGGCAGGGGCTGCCTACGAGCAGTACTTC,CASSYGAGAAYEQYF
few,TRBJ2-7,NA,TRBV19,TGTGCCAGTAGTATAGCGGGTCACGAGCAGTACTTC,CASSIAGHEQYF
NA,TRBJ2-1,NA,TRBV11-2,TGTGCCAGCAGCTTGTCCAGGGCCACCGCGCAGTTCTTC,CASSLSRATAQFF
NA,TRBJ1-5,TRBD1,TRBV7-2,TGTGCCAGCAGCTTTAGAGGCCCCGAGACAGGGATAGTCAGGTCCCAGCATTTT,CASSFRGPETGIVRSQHF
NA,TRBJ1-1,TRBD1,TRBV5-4,TGTGCCAGCAGCCGCTCCCCCGGGACAGGGAACACTGAAGCTTTCTTT,CASSRSPGTGNTEAFF
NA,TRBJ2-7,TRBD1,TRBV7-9,TGTGCCAGCAGCCAAACGGACAGGGGGAGACCCTACGAGCAGTACTTC,CASSQTDRGRPYEQYF
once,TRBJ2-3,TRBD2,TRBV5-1,TGCGCCAGCAGCTTGTCGACTAGCGGGGGGGCCACAGATACGCAGTATTTT,CASSLSTSGGATDTQYF
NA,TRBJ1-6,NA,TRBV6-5,TGTGCCAGCAGGGAGGGGAACTCACCCCTCCACTTT,CASREGNSPLHF
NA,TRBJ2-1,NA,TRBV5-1,TGCGCCAGCAGCTTAGGGGACTTCAATGAGCAGTTCTTC,CASSLGDFNEQFF
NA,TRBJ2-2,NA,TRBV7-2,TGTGCCAGCAGCTTAGGCCAGGTAGTCACCGGGGAGCTGTTTTTT,CASSLGQVVTGELFF
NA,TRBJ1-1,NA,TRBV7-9,TGTGCCAGCAGCTTAACAGCACATGAAGCTTTCTTT,CASSLTAHEAFF
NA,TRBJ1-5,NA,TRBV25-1,TGTGCCAGCAGTGAATATACGGATCAGCCCCAGCATTTT,CASSEYTDQPQHF
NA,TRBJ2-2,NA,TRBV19,TGTGCCAGTAGTATAACAGACACCGGGGAGCTGTTTTTT,CASSITDTGELFF
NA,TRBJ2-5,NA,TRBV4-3,TGCGCCAGCAGCCAAGAGACGGCGGGCGAGAAGACCCAGTACTTC,CASSQETAGEKTQYF
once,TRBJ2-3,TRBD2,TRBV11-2,TGTGCCAGCAGCACCCGACGGGGGGGCACAGATACGCAGTATTTT,CASSTRRGGTDTQYF
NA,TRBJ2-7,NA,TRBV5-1,TGCGCCAGCAGCTTGGCAGGGGTTAGATACGAGCAGTACTTC,CASSLAGVRYEQYF
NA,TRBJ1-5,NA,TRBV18,TGTGCCAGCTCACCGACGACACTCAATCAGCCCCAGCATTTT,CASSPTTLNQPQHF
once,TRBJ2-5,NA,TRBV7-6,TGTGCCAGCAGCTTAGTTCCGTACCAAGAGACCCAGTACTTC,CASSLVPYQETQYF
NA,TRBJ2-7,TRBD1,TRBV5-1,TGCGCCAGCAGCAGAATACCGGGACAGGGGGACTACGAGCAGTACTTC,CASSRIPGQGDYEQYF
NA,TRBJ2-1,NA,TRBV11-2,TGTGCCAGCAGCTTATCCCCGCGGGGACTCAATGAGCAGTTCTTC,CASSLSPRGLNEQFF
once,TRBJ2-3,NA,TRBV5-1,TGCGCCAGCAGCTTGCTCCCGACAGATACGCAGTATTTT,CASSLLPTDTQYF
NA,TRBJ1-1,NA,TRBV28,TGTGCCAGCAGTTCGGGACACAGAGGGACTGAAGCTTTCTTT,CASSSGHRGTEAFF
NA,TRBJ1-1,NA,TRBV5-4,TGTGCCAGCAGCTTGGAAGGGGCGAACACTGAAGCTTTCTTT,CASSLEGANTEAFF
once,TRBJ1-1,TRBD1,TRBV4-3,TGCGCCAGCAGCCGCGGGACAGGTACAGGGGACACTGAAGCTTTCTTT,CASSRGTGTGDTEAFF
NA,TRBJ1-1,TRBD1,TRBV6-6,TGTGCCAGCAGTTTCGGGACAGGCCTCGGTGAAGCTTTCTTT,CASSFGTGLGEAFF
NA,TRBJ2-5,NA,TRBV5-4,TGTGCCAGCAGCCCGGACTCTCAAGAGACCCAGTACTTC,CASSPDSQETQYF
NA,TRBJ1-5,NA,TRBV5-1,TGCGCCAGCAGCTTGGGAGGTTTCAATCAGCCCCAGCATTTT,CASSLGGFNQPQHF
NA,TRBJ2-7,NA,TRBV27,TGTGCCAGCAGTTTATCGAAGGACAGCGTGTTGGGGTACTTC,CASSLSKDSVLGYF
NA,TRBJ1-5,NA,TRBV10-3,TGTGCCATCAGTTCTCGGCAGGATAGCAATCAGCCCCAGCATTTT,CAISSRQDSNQPQHF
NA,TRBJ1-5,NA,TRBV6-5,TGTGCCAGCAAACAGCGGGCAGGTCAGCCCCAGCATTTT,CASKQRAGQPQHF
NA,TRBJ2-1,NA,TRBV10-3,TGTGCCATCAGTGAGTCGAACCAGGGAGGCGAGCAGTTCTTC,CAISESNQGGEQFF
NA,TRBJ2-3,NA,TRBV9,TGTGCCAGCAGCGACAAGCGGGGCACAGATACGCAGTATTTT,CASSDKRGTDTQYF
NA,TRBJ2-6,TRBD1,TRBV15,TGTGCCACCAGCAGAGATTTGGGACAGAGCTCTGGGGCCAACGTCCTGACTTTC,CATSRDLGQSSGANVLTF
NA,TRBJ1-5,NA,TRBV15,TGTGCCACCAGCAGAGGAGGGCGCAGCAATCAGCCCCAGCATTTT,CATSRGGRSNQPQHF
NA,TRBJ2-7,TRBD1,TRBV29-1,TGCAGCGCCAGACAGGGGAACACCTACGAGCAGTACTTC,CSARQGNTYEQYF
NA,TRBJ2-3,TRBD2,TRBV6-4,TGTGCCAGCAGTGACACTAGCGGGCCAGATACGCAGTATTTT,CASSDTSGPDTQYF
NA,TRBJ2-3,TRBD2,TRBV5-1,TGCGCCAGCAGCTTTATGACTAGCGGGGCCACAGATACGCAGTATTTT,CASSFMTSGATDTQYF
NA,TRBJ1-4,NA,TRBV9,TGTGCCAGCAGCGCCGGGATTGGGGGGATAAGTGAAAAACTGTTTTTT,CASSAGIGGISEKLFF
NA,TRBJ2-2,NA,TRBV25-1,TGTGCCAGCAGTGGGCTTGAGGCCGCGAACACCGGGGAGCTGTTTTTT,CASSGLEAANTGELFF
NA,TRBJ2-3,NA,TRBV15,TGTGCCACCAGCAGAGGGACTGGCGCTGGACCAGATACGCAGTATTTT,CATSRGTGAGPDTQYF
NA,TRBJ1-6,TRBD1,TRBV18,TGTGCCAGCACCCGGGACAGGGGCTCGTATAATTCACCCCTCCACTTT,CASTRDRGSYNSPLHF
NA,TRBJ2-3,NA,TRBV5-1,TGCGCCAGCAGCTTGGGAGAGGTCACAGATACGCAGTATTTT,CASSLGEVTDTQYF
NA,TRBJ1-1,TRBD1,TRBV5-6,TGTGCCAGCGGTGCCGGGACAGAGAACACTGAAGCTTTCTTT,CASGAGTENTEAFF